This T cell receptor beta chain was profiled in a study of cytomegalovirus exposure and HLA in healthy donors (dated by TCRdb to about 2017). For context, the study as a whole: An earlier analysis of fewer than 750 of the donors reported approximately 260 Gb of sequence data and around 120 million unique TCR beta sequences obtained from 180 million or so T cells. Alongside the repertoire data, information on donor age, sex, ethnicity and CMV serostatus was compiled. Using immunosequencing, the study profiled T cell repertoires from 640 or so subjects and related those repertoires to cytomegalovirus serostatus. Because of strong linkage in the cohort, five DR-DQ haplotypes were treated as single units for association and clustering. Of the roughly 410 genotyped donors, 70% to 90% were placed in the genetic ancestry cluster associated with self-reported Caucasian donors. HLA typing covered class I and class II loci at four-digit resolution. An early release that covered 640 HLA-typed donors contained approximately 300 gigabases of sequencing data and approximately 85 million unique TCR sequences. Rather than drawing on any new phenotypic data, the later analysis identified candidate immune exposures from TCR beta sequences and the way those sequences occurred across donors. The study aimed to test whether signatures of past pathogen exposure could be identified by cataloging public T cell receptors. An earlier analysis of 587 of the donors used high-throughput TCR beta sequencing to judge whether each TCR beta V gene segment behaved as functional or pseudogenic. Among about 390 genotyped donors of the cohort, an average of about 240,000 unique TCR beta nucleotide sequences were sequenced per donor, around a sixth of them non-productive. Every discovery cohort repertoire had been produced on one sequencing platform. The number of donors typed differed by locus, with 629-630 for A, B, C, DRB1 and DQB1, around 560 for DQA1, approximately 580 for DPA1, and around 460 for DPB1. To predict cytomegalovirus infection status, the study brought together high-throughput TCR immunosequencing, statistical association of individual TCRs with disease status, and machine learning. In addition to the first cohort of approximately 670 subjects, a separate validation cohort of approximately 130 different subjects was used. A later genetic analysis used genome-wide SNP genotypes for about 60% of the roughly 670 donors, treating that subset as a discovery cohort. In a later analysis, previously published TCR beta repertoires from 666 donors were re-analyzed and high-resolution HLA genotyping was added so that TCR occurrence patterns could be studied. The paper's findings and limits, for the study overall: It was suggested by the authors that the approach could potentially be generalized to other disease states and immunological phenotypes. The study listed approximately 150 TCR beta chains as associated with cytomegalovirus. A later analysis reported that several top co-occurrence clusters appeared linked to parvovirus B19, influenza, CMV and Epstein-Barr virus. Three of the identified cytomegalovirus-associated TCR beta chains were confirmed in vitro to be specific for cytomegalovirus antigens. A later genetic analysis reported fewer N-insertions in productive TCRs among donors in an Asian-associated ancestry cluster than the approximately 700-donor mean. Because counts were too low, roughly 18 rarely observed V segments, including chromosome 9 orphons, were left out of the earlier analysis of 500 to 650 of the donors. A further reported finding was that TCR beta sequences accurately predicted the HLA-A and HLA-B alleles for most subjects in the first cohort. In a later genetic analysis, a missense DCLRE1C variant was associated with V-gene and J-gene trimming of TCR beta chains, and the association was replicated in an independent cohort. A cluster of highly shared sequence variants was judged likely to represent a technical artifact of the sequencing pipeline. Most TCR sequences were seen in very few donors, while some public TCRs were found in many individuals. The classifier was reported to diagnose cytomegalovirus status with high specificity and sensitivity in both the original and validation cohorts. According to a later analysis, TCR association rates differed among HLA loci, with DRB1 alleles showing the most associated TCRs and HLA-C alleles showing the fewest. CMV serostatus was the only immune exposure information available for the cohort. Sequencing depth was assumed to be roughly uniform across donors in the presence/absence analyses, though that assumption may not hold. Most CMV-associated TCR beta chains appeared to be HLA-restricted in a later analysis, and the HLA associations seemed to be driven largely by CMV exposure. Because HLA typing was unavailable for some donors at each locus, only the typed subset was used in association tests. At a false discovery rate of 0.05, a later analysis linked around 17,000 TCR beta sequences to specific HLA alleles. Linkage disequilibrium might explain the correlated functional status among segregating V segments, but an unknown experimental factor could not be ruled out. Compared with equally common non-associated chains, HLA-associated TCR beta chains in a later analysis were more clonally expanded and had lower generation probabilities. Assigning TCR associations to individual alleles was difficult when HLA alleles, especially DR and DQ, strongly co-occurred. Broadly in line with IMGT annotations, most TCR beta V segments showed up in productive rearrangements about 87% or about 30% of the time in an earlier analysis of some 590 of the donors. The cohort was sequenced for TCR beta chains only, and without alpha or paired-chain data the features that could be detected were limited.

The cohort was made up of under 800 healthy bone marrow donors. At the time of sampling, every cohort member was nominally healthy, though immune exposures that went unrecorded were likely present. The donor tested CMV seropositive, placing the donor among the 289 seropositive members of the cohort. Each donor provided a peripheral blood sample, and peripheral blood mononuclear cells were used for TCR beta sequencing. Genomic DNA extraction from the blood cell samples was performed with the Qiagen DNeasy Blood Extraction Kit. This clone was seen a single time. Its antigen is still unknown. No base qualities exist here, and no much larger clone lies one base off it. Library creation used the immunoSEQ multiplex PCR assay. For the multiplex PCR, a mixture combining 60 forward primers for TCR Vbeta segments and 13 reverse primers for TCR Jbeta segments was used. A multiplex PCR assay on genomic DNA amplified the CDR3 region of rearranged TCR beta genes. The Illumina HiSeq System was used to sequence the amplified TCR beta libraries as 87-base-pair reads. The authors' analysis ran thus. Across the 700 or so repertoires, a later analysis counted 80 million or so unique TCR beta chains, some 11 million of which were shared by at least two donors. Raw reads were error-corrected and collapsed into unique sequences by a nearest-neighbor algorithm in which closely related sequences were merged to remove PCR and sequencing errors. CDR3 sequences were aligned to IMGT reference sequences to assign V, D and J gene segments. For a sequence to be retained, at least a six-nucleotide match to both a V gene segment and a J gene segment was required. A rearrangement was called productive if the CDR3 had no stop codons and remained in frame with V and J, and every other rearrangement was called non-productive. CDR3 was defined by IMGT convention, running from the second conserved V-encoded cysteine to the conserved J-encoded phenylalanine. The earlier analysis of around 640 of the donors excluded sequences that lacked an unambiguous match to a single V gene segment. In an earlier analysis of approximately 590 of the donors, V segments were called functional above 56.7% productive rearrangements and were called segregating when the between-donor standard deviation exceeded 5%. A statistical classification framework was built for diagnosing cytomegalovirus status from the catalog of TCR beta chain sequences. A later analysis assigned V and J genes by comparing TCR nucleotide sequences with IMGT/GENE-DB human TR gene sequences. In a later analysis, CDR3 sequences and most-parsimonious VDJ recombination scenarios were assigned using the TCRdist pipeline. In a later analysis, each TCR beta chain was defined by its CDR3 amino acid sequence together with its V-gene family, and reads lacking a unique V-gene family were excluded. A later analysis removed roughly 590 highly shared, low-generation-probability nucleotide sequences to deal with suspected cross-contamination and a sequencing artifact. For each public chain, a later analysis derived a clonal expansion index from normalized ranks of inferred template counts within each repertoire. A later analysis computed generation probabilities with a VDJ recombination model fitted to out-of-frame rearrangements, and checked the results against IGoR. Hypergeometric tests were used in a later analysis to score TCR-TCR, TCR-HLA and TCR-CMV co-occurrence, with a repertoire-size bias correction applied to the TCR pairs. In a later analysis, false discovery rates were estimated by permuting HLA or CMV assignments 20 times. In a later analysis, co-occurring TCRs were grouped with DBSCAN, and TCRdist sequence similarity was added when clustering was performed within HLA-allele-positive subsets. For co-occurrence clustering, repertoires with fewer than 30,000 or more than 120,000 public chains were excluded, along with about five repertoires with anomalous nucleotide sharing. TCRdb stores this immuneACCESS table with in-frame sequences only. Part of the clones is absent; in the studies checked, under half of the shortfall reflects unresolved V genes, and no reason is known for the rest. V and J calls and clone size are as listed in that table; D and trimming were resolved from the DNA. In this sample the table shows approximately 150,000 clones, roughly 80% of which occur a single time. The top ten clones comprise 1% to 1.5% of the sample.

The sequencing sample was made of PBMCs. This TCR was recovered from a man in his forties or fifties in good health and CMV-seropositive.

The base sequence is TGTGCCAGTAGTACACAGGGTAGGCATGGCTACACCTTC. Translated, this gives CASSTQGRHGYTF. The chain is made from TRBV19 and TRBJ1-2; TRBD1 is perhaps the D gene, given 6 matching bases. The cysteine opens and the phenylalanine closes a CDR3 of 13 amino acids. The read is trimmed to its CDR3 DNA, 39 bases read in frame from base 1. V and J are truncated by 4 bases and 6 bases respectively, leaving an intervening sequence of 12 bases. CDR1 and CDR2, per the germline V gene (reference sequence), are LNHDA and SQIVND.